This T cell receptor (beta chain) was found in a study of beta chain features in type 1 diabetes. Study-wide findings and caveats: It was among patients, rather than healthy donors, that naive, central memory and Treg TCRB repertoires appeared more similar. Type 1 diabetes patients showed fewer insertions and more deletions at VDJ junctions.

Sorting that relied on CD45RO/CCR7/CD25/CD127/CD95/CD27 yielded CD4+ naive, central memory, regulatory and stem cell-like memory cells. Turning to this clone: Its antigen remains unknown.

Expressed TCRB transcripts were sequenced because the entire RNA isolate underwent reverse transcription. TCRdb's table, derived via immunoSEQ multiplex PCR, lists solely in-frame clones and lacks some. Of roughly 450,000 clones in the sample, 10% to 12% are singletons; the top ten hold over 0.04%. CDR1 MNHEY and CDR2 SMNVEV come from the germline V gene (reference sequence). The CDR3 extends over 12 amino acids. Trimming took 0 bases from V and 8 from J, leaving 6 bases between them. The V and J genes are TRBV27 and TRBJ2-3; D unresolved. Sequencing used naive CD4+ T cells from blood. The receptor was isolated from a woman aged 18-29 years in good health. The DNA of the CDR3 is TGTGCCAGCAGTTTATCATGGGGTACGCAGTATTTT. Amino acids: CASSLSWGTQYF.